This TCR beta chain was documented in a study of pediatric ulcerative colitis. Findings of the study overall: Blood samples from a couple of patients yielded substantially fewer templates and were excluded from blood-rectal overlap analysis.

At colonoscopy, a blood sample was also collected. The assay was immunoSEQ multiplex PCR, and TCRdb's table has in-frame clones only and misses some. The sample holds 60,000 to 75,000 clones; 77% are singletons and the top ten take around 5.2%. The CDR3 contains 17 residues. Trimming shortened V by 5 bases and J by 0 bases, and 17 bases separated the two germline ends. Germline lookup yields CDR1 LNHDA and CDR2 SQIVND (reference sequence). Note on this clone: Antigen unknown.

This clonotype originated in a boy between 10 and 17 years old with moderate ulcerative colitis. The material sequenced was blood. The rearrangement uses TRBV19 and TRBJ1-5; D is uncertain. CDR3 in DNA: TGTGCCAGTAGTCATAGCGTAACAGCAATTAGCAATCAGCCCCAGCATTTT. It specifies CASSHSVTAISNQPQHF.